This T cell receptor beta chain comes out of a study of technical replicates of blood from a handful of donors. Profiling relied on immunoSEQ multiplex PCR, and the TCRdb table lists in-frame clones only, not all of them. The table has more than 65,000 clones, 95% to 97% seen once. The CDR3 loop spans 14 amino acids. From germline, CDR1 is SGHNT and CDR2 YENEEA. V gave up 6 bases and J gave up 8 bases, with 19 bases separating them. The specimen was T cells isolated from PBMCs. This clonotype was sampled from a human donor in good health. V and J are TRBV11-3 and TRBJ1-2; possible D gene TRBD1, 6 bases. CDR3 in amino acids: CASRGKTGTDGYTF. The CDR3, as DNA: TGTGCCAGCAGGGGTAAGACAGGTACCGACGGCTACACCTTC.